This is a list of T cell receptor beta chains from one sample in a study of blood T cell repertoires in COVID-19. The repertoire was sequenced with immunoSEQ multiplex PCR; TCRdb's copy has only in-frame clones and lacks some. The repertoire includes 200,000 to 250,000 clones, about nine tenths of them detected once, and 2.5% to 3% sits in the top ten. Sequences were obtained from peripheral blood. These receptors all stem from a woman aged 55-70 years with acute or convalescent COVID-19. Each CDR3 is given with its conserved first and last residue. A D gene is named only where the DNA matches it firmly. Not every row has a clone size; where given, it reads once, few, many or a size class.

j_call d_call v_call clone_size cdr3_aa cdr3_nt
TRBJ1-5 TRBD1 TRBV12-3/TRBV12-4 NA CASSNRGQPQHF TGTGCCAGCAGTAACAGGGGCCAGCCCCAGCATTTT
TRBJ1-6 NA TRBV4-1 NA CASSQAGGSVGDNSPLHF TGCGCCAGCAGCCAAGCCGGGGGGAGCGTGGGGGATAATTCACCCCTCCACTTT
TRBJ1-5 TRBD1 TRBV5-6 once CASSLASGGSPQHF TGTGCCAGCAGCTTGGCGTCAGGGGGTTCGCCCCAGCATTTT
TRBJ2-5 NA TRBV18 NA CASSSSGQETQYF TGTGCCAGCTCATCGAGCGGGCAAGAGACCCAGTACTTC
TRBJ1-5 NA TRBV28 NA CASSLRQGFEPQHF TGTGCCAGCAGTTTAAGGCAGGGGTTTGAGCCCCAGCATTTT
TRBJ1-3 NA TRBV2 NA CASSRQRSSGNTIYF TGTGCCAGCAGTAGACAGCGTTCCTCTGGAAACACCATATATTTT
TRBJ1-1 NA TRBV3-1/TRBV3-2 once CASSLRGSGTEAFF TGTGCCAGCAGCCTAAGGGGGTCGGGCACTGAAGCTTTCTTT
TRBJ2-7 TRBD2 TRBV5-6 once CASGLAGLRYEQYF TGTGCCAGCGGACTAGCGGGCCTTCGGTACGAGCAGTACTTC
TRBJ2-5 NA TRBV24-1 NA CATSDPSPGNQETQYF TGTGCCACCAGTGATCCCTCCCCCGGGAACCAAGAGACCCAGTACTTC
TRBJ2-7 TRBD2 TRBV4-3 NA CASSQDLLAGGPSAYEQYF TGCGCCAGCAGCCAAGATCTCCTAGCGGGAGGTCCATCTGCTTACGAGCAGTACTTC
TRBJ1-2 TRBD1 TRBV6-4 NA CASSDRRGQGYGYTF TGTGCCAGCAGTGACCGGAGGGGACAGGGGTATGGCTACACCTTC
TRBJ2-1 TRBD2 TRBV4-1 NA CASSLGLAGVGRYNEQFF TGCGCCAGCAGCTTAGGACTAGCGGGAGTAGGTAGATACAATGAGCAGTTCTTC
TRBJ2-3 TRBD2 TRBV7-2 few CASSLTSGGTTDTQYF TGTGCCAGCAGCCTCACTAGCGGGGGCACCACAGATACGCAGTATTTT
TRBJ2-6 NA TRBV6-2/TRBV6-3 few CASSSGVTGVLTF TGTGCCAGCAGTTCGGGGGTGACAGGGGTCCTGACTTTC
TRBJ1-3 NA TRBV5-6 NA CASSLVRVITGNTIYF TGTGCCAGCAGCTTGGTCAGGGTGATAACTGGAAACACCATATATTTT
TRBJ2-1 TRBD2 TRBV25-1 NA CASSEEAGAIYNEQFF TGTGCCAGCAGTGAAGAAGCGGGGGCGATCTACAATGAGCAGTTCTTC
TRBJ2-1 TRBD1 TRBV2 NA CASSATGVGYNEQFF TGTGCCAGCAGTGCCACAGGGGTAGGGTACAATGAGCAGTTCTTC
TRBJ1-2 NA TRBV6-5 NA CASMAGSNYGYTF TGTGCCAGCATGGCAGGGTCTAACTATGGCTACACCTTC
TRBJ2-3 TRBD2 TRBV7-2 once CASSLRLAGSTDTQYF TGTGCCAGCAGCTTGAGACTAGCGGGAAGCACAGATACGCAGTATTTT
TRBJ1-5 TRBD1 TRBV19 NA CASSRDTETGAKHF TGTGCCAGTAGTAGGGACACCGAGACAGGGGCTAAGCATTTT
TRBJ2-5 NA TRBV19 NA CASSKQTEETQYF TGTGCCAGTAGTAAACAAACAGAGGAGACCCAGTACTTC
TRBJ2-1 TRBD1 TRBV27 few CASSYPRGTVPGYNEQFF TGTGCCAGCAGTTACCCAAGGGGGACAGTCCCCGGGTACAATGAGCAGTTCTTC
TRBJ1-2 TRBD1 TRBV7-9 once CASSLGQGHGYTF TGTGCCAGCAGCTTAGGACAGGGGCATGGCTACACCTTC
TRBJ1-3 NA TRBV30 NA CAWSGSGYSGNTIYF TGTGCCTGGAGCGGTTCAGGGTACTCTGGAAACACCATATATTTT
TRBJ1-1 NA TRBV10-2 NA CASSESGGESTEAFF TGCGCCAGCAGTGAGTCGGGAGGGGAATCTACTGAAGCTTTCTTT
TRBJ2-2 NA TRBV3-1/TRBV3-2 NA CASSQRQLGIGELFF TGTGCCAGCAGCCAGCGACAGTTAGGGATCGGGGAGCTGTTTTTT
TRBJ1-4 NA TRBV7-7 NA CASSPSGADGEKLFF TGTGCCAGCAGCCCAAGTGGGGCAGATGGTGAAAAACTGTTTTTT
TRBJ2-1 NA TRBV6-4 NA CASSDFTRTEQFF TGTGCCAGCAGTGACTTCACTAGGACTGAGCAGTTCTTC
TRBJ1-1 NA TRBV5-1 NA CASSSMDGRNTEAFF TGCGCCAGCAGCTCGATGGACGGGAGGAACACTGAAGCTTTCTTT
TRBJ2-1 NA TRBV7-2 NA CASSLERYNEQFF TGTGCCAGCAGCTTAGAGCGGTACAATGAGCAGTTCTTC
TRBJ2-7 TRBD1 TRBV6-6 NA CASRGTGTEQYF TGTGCCAGCAGGGGGACAGGCACCGAGCAGTACTTC
TRBJ1-2 NA TRBV9 NA CASSGRGSNYGYTF TGTGCCAGCAGCGGGCGGGGGTCTAACTATGGCTACACCTTC
TRBJ2-1 TRBD2 TRBV19 NA CASSDSGRQAYNEQFF TGTGCCAGTAGTGATAGCGGGAGGCAGGCCTACAATGAGCAGTTCTTC
TRBJ2-7 NA TRBV28 NA CASSLIATSGYEQYF TGTGCCAGCAGTCTTATAGCCACTTCGGGGTACGAGCAGTACTTC
TRBJ1-1 TRBD1 TRBV10-3 NA CAISVGQGYTEAFF TGTGCCATCAGTGTTGGACAGGGGTACACTGAAGCTTTCTTT
TRBJ1-3 TRBD1 TRBV6-5 NA CASSLRDRGGYTIYF TGTGCCAGCAGCCTTCGCGACAGGGGAGGATACACCATATATTTT
TRBJ2-3 TRBD2 TRBV5-1 NA CASSSGLAGVTDTQYF TGCGCCAGCAGCTCTGGACTAGCGGGGGTCACAGATACGCAGTATTTT
TRBJ1-2 NA TRBV19 NA CASRGTLGAGYTF TGTGCCAGTAGGGGAACCCTAGGGGCTGGCTACACCTTC
TRBJ2-7 NA TRBV18 NA CASSPLGNEQYF TGTGCCAGCTCACCCCTCGGTAACGAGCAGTACTTC
TRBJ2-7 NA TRBV19 once CASSHGHNYEQYF TGTGCCAGTAGTCATGGACACAACTACGAGCAGTACTTC
TRBJ2-1 TRBD2 TRBV4-1 NA CASSQLAGVNEQFF TGCGCCAGCAGCCAACTAGCGGGGGTAAATGAGCAGTTCTTC
TRBJ2-7 TRBD1 TRBV3-1/TRBV3-2 NA CASSQGDRRSYEQYF TGTGCCAGCAGCCAGGGGGACAGAAGATCCTACGAGCAGTACTTC
TRBJ1-5 NA TRBV2 NA CASSESGGFNQPQHF TGTGCCAGCAGTGAATCGGGAGGATTCAATCAGCCCCAGCATTTT
TRBJ1-2 TRBD1 TRBV11-2 NA CASSSPRGTGGIYGYTF TGTGCCAGCAGCTCCCCCCGGGGGACAGGGGGTATCTATGGCTACACCTTC
TRBJ2-7 TRBD1 TRBV5-1 NA CASSLSGGKYF TGCGCCAGCAGCTTGTCAGGGGGCAAGTACTTC
TRBJ1-1 NA TRBV21-1 NA CASSKAKNRTGDTEAFF TGTGCCAGCAGCAAAGCGAAGAACAGAACCGGGGACACTGAAGCTTTCTTT
TRBJ1-5 NA TRBV7-6 NA CASSVLGQPQHF TGTGCCAGCAGCGTCCTAGGTCAGCCCCAGCATTTT
TRBJ2-7 TRBD1 TRBV14 NA CASSQALRRTGTYEQYF TGTGCCAGCAGCCAAGCCCTACGGAGGACAGGGACTTACGAGCAGTACTTC
TRBJ2-7 TRBD1 TRBV5-6 NA CASSRGQGRTGYEQYF TGTGCCAGCAGCAGGGGACAGGGAAGGACTGGGTACGAGCAGTACTTC
TRBJ2-1 TRBD1 TRBV27 NA CASSPRTGASSYNEQFF TGTGCCAGCAGTCCGCGGACAGGCGCGAGCTCCTACAATGAGCAGTTCTTC
TRBJ1-1 NA TRBV6-5 NA CASSSNSYTEAFF TGTGCCAGCAGCTCCAACAGCTACACTGAAGCTTTCTTT
TRBJ1-2 NA TRBV7-2 NA CASSPSQGYGYTF TGTGCCAGCAGCCCTTCACAGGGCTATGGCTACACCTTC
TRBJ2-1 TRBD2 TRBV14 once CASRQRGAGGYNEQFF TGTGCCAGCAGACAGCGAGGAGCGGGGGGGTACAATGAGCAGTTCTTC